Sequencing of this TCR beta chain was carried out in a study of T cell repertoires in cytomegalovirus infection. Across the study: Recently identified HLA-C-restricted CMV epitopes were used, and well-studied HLA-B-restricted CMV epitopes were used as well. An indication of both CMV infection and matching HLA type came from public TCR beta signatures. Study results and limitations: Totalled public TCR beta family frequency picked out people who carried CMV plus the relevant HLA. CMV-specific TCR beta clonotypes restricted by HLA-C dominated the ex vivo response.

MiXCR, applied by TCRdb to the reads, yields one record per CDR3 protein. The sample contains hundreds of thousands of distinct CDR3 sequences, roughly a third of which appear only once. V lost 5 bases to trimming and J lost 6 bases, with 11 bases between them. The CDR3 contains 13 residues. Germline V lookup: CDR1 MNHEY, CDR2 SVGAGI. To note about this clonotype: As yet, its antigen is unknown.

The sequence came from a human donor in good health (CMV status not recorded). Some clones in this sample may be carry-over from other donors' samples. The input for sequencing was cultured PBMCs, taken from culture after CMV antigen stimulation. The genes are TRBV6-5 and TRBJ1-3; the D is unclear. The CDR3 nucleotides are TGTGCCAGCAGTCCCTCGTGGGCAAACACCATATATTTT. Its protein is CASSPSWANTIYF.